The sequence of this T cell receptor (beta chain) was determined in a study of T-cell memory formation after mild COVID-19. Turning to the study itself: Clusters of TCRs were largely donor specific.

As concerns this clonotype: Its antigen remains unknown.

The study, taken as a whole, reports: The CD4+ clones that contracted clustered mainly within CM and EM, and the CD8+ clones concentrated in EMRA. A second wave expanding day 15 to 37 was CD4+-biased; contracting clones were balanced.

cDNA libraries for TCR alpha and TCR beta, carrying sample barcodes and UMIs, came from 5'RACE with constant-segment primers. TCRdb independently ran MiXCR on the 5' RACE reads; one entry per CDR3 protein. The data hold 250,000 to 400,000 distinct CDR3 sequences, with around 15% observed a single time. The V and J ends lost 6 bases and 0 bases, in that order; junction bases with no gene match: 8. Germline values: CDR1 DFQATT, CDR2 SNEGSKA (reference sequence). The CDR3 length is 15 residues. The sequence derives from a man younger than 35 who had mild COVID-19 (a few samples of this study predate the infection). Cell type and time point are not known. Sequencing input: PBMCs or a T cell subset sorted from them (not recorded which). The rearrangement joins TRBV20-1 to TRBJ2-3, with 8 bases identical to TRBD2. The CDR3 DNA follows: TGCAGTGCGGAAAGAACTAGCGGAAGCACAGATACGCAGTATTTT. Protein: CSAERTSGSTDTQYF.